Listed here is a single TCR beta chain. The data derive from a study of control samples from healthy donors and cancer patients. Method: immunoSEQ multiplex PCR; TCRdb's copy keeps in-frame clones and lacks some. The sample includes approximately 220,000 clones, roughly 94% of them seen just once. This CDR3 is 11 amino acids long. Germline V lookup: CDR1 LNHDA, CDR2 SQIVND (reference sequence). V dropped 10 bases and J dropped 8; count of bases not matched to a gene: 4. This TCR derives from a man aged 45 to 65 in good health. This chain links TRBV19 with TRBJ1-4; TRBD1 matches at 7 bases. Sequenced: blood. The CDR3 here is CATWTGEKLFF. CDR3 nucleotides: TGTGCCACTTGGACAGGAGAAAAACTGTTTTTT.